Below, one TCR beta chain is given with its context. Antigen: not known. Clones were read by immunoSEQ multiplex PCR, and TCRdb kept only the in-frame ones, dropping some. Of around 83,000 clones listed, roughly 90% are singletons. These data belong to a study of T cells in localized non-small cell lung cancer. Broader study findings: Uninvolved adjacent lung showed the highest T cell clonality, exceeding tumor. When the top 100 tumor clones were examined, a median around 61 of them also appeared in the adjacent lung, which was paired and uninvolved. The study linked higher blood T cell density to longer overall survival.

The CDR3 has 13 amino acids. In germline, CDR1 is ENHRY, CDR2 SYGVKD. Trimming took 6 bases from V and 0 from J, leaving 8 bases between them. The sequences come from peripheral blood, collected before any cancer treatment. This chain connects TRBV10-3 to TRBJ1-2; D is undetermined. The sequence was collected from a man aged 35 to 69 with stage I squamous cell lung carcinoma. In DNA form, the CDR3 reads TGTGCCATCAGCTCCGGTGCTAACTATGGCTACACCTTC. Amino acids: CAISSGANYGYTF.